Listed below are T cell receptor beta chains from one sample, sequenced in a study of shared clonotypes between healthy human individuals. Repertoires were generated with immunoSEQ multiplex PCR, while TCRdb's copy carries only in-frame clones and drops some. This table has about 2 million clones, over 85% appearing once. Source material: naive CD8+ T cells sorted from blood. The receptors were sampled from a man in his late teens or twenties in good health. CDR3s include the opening cysteine and the closing phenylalanine or tryptophan. D genes are given only for firm matches. Only some rows state a clone size, as once, few, many or a class for expanded clones.

V gene,clone size,J gene,CDR3 length,D gene,CDR3 protein,CDR3 DNA
TRBV13,-,TRBJ2-5,18,-,CASSLGASGRDLGKTQYF,TGTGCCAGCAGCTTAGGGGCCAGCGGCAGGGACCTTGGGAAGACCCAGTACTTC
TRBV19,-,TRBJ1-2,14,TRBD1,CASMTTGDNYGYTF,TGTGCCAGTATGACCACAGGGGACAACTATGGCTACACCTTC
TRBV27,once,TRBJ2-7,16,TRBD1,CASSLSPGTGVYEQYF,TGTGCCAGCAGTTTAAGCCCCGGGACAGGGGTCTACGAGCAGTACTTC
TRBV9,-,TRBJ1-6,14,-,CASSVQGQNSPLHF,TGTGCCAGCAGCGTACAAGGACAAAATTCACCCCTCCACTTT
TRBV29-1,-,TRBJ1-2,12,-,CSVGDGYYGYTF,TGCAGCGTTGGGGACGGCTACTATGGCTACACCTTC
TRBV25-1,once,TRBJ1-6,15,TRBD1,CASSSDRADNSPLHF,TGTGCCAGCAGTTCGGACAGGGCTGATAATTCACCCCTCCACTTT
TRBV9,-,TRBJ1-4,15,-,CASSVEGKRDEKLFF,TGTGCCAGCAGCGTAGAGGGTAAAAGGGATGAAAAACTGTTTTTT
TRBV5-8,once,TRBJ1-4,18,TRBD1,CASSLGTDVFATNEKLFF,TGTGCCAGCAGCTTAGGGACAGACGTATTTGCAACTAATGAAAAACTGTTTTTT
TRBV10-1,-,TRBJ2-1,14,-,CASSERNTPGEQFF,TGCGCCAGCAGTGAAAGGAATACCCCCGGTGAGCAGTTCTTC
TRBV30,-,TRBJ2-1,13,-,CAWSVWGYNEQFF,TGTGCCTGGAGTGTTTGGGGCTACAATGAGCAGTTCTTC
TRBV11-2,-,TRBJ2-1,12,-,CASSLDRYEQFF,TGTGCCAGCAGCTTAGATAGGTATGAGCAGTTCTTC
TRBV6-5,-,TRBJ2-1,14,TRBD2,CASSWTSGGGEQFF,TGTGCCAGCAGTTGGACTAGCGGGGGGGGTGAGCAGTTCTTC
TRBV29-1,-,TRBJ2-7,12,-,CSVRGPHYEQYF,TGCAGCGTTCGCGGACCCCACTACGAGCAGTACTTC
TRBV5-4,-,TRBJ2-1,13,-,CASSSGIPDEQFF,TGTGCCAGCAGCTCAGGCATCCCCGATGAGCAGTTCTTC
TRBV4-1,once,TRBJ2-2,16,-,CASSQAPTGNTGELFF,TGCGCCAGCAGCCAAGCCCCGACAGGGAACACCGGGGAGCTGTTTTTT
TRBV7-2,few,TRBJ2-7,12,TRBD2,CASSWTSYEQYF,TGTGCCAGCAGCTGGACTAGCTACGAGCAGTACTTC
TRBV28,-,TRBJ2-7,13,-,CASSFIKGYEQYF,TGTGCCAGCAGTTTTATAAAGGGCTACGAGCAGTACTTC
TRBV6-5,-,TRBJ2-1,14,-,CASSYSEGGNEQFF,TGTGCCAGCAGTTACTCGGAAGGCGGTAATGAGCAGTTCTTC
TRBV4-1,-,TRBJ2-7,16,-,CASSQEVGLIIYEQYF,TGCGCCAGCAGCCAAGAAGTGGGACTGATTATCTACGAGCAGTACTTC
TRBV7-7,-,TRBJ2-5,16,-,CASSRNTPYLQETQYF,TGTGCTAGCAGCCGAAATACACCGTACCTCCAAGAGACCCAGTACTTC
TRBV27,-,TRBJ2-1,16,-,CASSLWSGIAGNEQFF,TGTGCCAGCAGTTTATGGTCGGGGATTGCGGGAAATGAGCAGTTCTTC
TRBV5-1,-,TRBJ2-3,18,TRBD2,CASMAAGGLPLGTDTQYF,TGCGCCAGCATGGCCGCGGGGGGCTTACCGCTCGGCACAGATACGCAGTATTTT
TRBV2,-,TRBJ2-3,12,-,CASIPDTDTQYF,TGTGCCAGCATTCCGGACACAGATACGCAGTATTTT
TRBV30,-,TRBJ1-6,15,TRBD1,CAWSPRTGGVSPLHF,TGTGCCTGGAGTCCCCGGACAGGGGGTGTCTCACCCCTCCACTTT
TRBV18,-,TRBJ2-5,16,-,CASSPPFPSEQETQYF,TGTGCCAGCTCACCACCCTTCCCTAGCGAACAAGAGACCCAGTACTTC
TRBV7-9,-,TRBJ2-7,14,TRBD1,CASSLTGEGFEQYF,TGTGCCAGCAGCCTAACAGGGGAAGGCTTCGAGCAGTACTTC
TRBV5-1,-,TRBJ2-3,15,TRBD2,CASSLGLAGVDTQYF,TGCGCCAGCAGCTTGGGGCTAGCGGGGGTAGATACGCAGTATTTT
TRBV5-6,once,TRBJ2-7,12,-,CASSSHGPEQYF,TGTGCCAGCAGCTCTCACGGGCCCGAGCAGTACTTC
TRBV28,-,TRBJ1-1,11,-,CASHMDSEAFF,TGTGCCAGCCACATGGACAGTGAAGCTTTCTTT
TRBV27,-,TRBJ2-3,15,TRBD1,CASSTGTGRADTQYF,TGTGCCAGCAGTACGGGGACAGGGAGGGCAGATACGCAGTATTTT
TRBV9,-,TRBJ1-2,15,-,CASSASGTGNYGYTF,TGTGCCAGCAGCGCTTCAGGCACAGGAAACTATGGCTACACCTTC
TRBV5-1,-,TRBJ2-7,13,-,CASSLELAHEQYF,TGCGCCAGCAGCTTGGAATTAGCCCACGAGCAGTACTTC
TRBV5-6,-,TRBJ1-1,13,-,CASSPGHDIPSSF,TGTGCCAGCAGCCCAGGACATGATATCCCTTCGTCCTTT
TRBV28,-,TRBJ1-6,17,-,CASSPSPRMTYNSPLHF,TGTGCCAGCAGCCCATCCCCTCGCATGACCTATAATTCACCCCTCCACTTT
TRBV27,-,TRBJ1-5,16,TRBD1,CASSLSGTGFGQPQHF,TGTGCCAGCAGTCTATCCGGGACAGGATTTGGTCAGCCCCAGCATTTT
TRBV4-3,-,TRBJ1-4,15,-,CASSQDGRGHEKLFF,TGCGCCAGCAGCCAAGATGGCCGGGGGCATGAAAAACTGTTTTTT
TRBV27,-,TRBJ1-6,14,TRBD1,CASSSRQGGSPLHF,TGTGCCAGCAGTTCCCGACAGGGAGGATCACCCCTCCACTTT
TRBV7-2,-,TRBJ2-3,13,-,CASSGRGVDTQYF,TGTGCCAGCAGCGGCAGGGGCGTAGATACGCAGTATTTT
TRBV6-6,few,TRBJ2-7,12,TRBD1,CASSPDRDEQYF,TGTGCCAGCAGCCCGGACAGGGACGAGCAGTACTTC
TRBV9,-,TRBJ1-2,14,TRBD1,CASSVGGQPYGYTF,TGTGCCAGCAGCGTAGGGGGACAGCCTTATGGCTACACCTTC